This T cell receptor (beta chain) was found in a study of blood T cell repertoires in COVID-19. Participants spanned ages about 18 to 90 years and resided in about two dozen US areas. Membership in each cohort depended on participant-reported clinical history. The assay was immunoSEQ multiplex PCR, and TCRdb's table has in-frame clones only and misses some. The data show roughly 520,000 clones, with roughly 90% seen just once and 1.8% held by the top ten. This sequence originates from a middle-aged woman who had recovered from COVID-19. The sequenced material came from PBMCs or T cells enriched from blood (not recorded which).

CDR3: CASSSDKGPEQYF. The CDR3 region has the DNA TGTGCCAGCAGCTCGGATAAGGGGCCCGAGCAGTACTTC. This chain uses TRBV11-3 with TRBJ2-7, with a tentative D call TRBD1 (5 bases). The CDR3 loop spans 13 amino acids. The V gene lost 4 bases and the J gene lost 6 bases, with 13 bases spanning the gap. In germline, CDR1 is SGHNT, CDR2 YENEEA.